This TCR beta chain comes out of a study of siplizumab effects on memory and regulatory T cells. Generated by immunoSEQ multiplex PCR, the TCRdb table keeps only in-frame clones and is missing some. Of approximately 100,000 clones listed, roughly nine tenths are singletons. As for this clone: Its matching antigen is unknown.

Study-wide results and caveats: Assignment to unstimulated subsets succeeded for only a minor fraction of the alloreactive clones. Suppressive function of proliferating Tregs from siplizumab cultures was not confirmed.

In germline, CDR1 is MNHNS, CDR2 SASEGT. The CDR3 is 13 residues long. Unmatched junction bases numbered 5, after V lost 5 bases and J lost 6 bases. The chain recombines TRBV6-1 with TRBJ1-2, with TRBD1 matching over 8 bases. The receptor was isolated from a human donor in good health. Sample: Tregs sorted from blood. CDR3 amino acids: CASSPWTGNGYTF. Written as DNA, the CDR3 is TGTGCCAGCAGTCCCTGGACAGGGAATGGCTACACCTTC.